The clone carrying this T cell receptor (beta chain) showed up many times. This sample is drawn from a study of patients with pleural tuberculosis. TCRdb passed the reads through MiXCR, listing each CDR3 protein once. The table lists under 65,000 distinct CDR3 sequences, under 8.5% of them singletons. The CDR3 is made up of 15 amino acids. From germline, CDR1 is MNHEY and CDR2 SMNVEV (reference sequence). The V end lost 5 bases, the J end lost 4 bases, and 17 bases lay between the germline ends. The chain is built from TRBV27 and TRBJ1-1; no clear D gene. This sequence was found in a human donor with pleural tuberculosis. As DNA, the CDR3 is TGTGCCAGCAGTCCCCAAGAAAGGGAGGTCACTGAAGCTTTCTTT. It yields the protein CASSPQEREVTEAFF.